The 23 T cell receptor beta chains given below trace back to one sample, sequenced in a study of T-cell memory formation after mild COVID-19. TCRdb independently ran MiXCR on the 5' RACE reads; one entry per CDR3 protein. The sample has 190,000 or so distinct CDR3 sequences; about a fifth are singletons. Sample: PBMCs or a T cell subset sorted from them (not recorded which). The source of these receptors is an adult woman who had mild COVID-19 (a few samples of this study predate the infection). Cell type and time point are not known.

In nucleotides, the CDR3 is TGTGCCAGCAGCGCAACAGGGGGCGACTATGGCTACACCTTC. It codes for CASSATGGDYGYTF. The chain recombines TRBV6-1 with TRBJ1-2; TRBD1 aligns across 9 bases. The germline V gene has CDR1 MNHNS and CDR2 SASEGT. V trimming: 6 bases; J trimming: 3 bases; junction bases outside the gene matches: 5. The CDR3 has 14 residues.

The chain couples TRBV4-1 to TRBJ2-7, with a weak D call TRBD2 (5 bases). Germline loops: CDR1 MGHRA, CDR2 YSYEKL. V shed 2 bases and J shed 2 bases, with 13 bases lying between them. This CDR3 is built from 15 residues. This CDR3 reads CASSQQRRLPYEQYF. DNA of the CDR3: TGCGCCAGCAGCCAACAGCGGAGGCTACCCTACGAGCAGTACTTC.

The V gene is TRBV12-3 or TRBV12-4, the J gene TRBJ2-7, with D possibly TRBD2 on 5 matching bases. Trimming stripped 6 bases from V and 3 bases from J, with 15 bases between. The CDR3 consists of 14 residues. The CDR3 sequence: CASSLRTDYYEQYF. The CDR3 region has the DNA TGTGCCAGCAGCCTCCGGACTGACTACTACGAGCAGTACTTC.

This clonotype showed up many times. The J gene is TRBJ1-1, the V gene TRBV11-2, with D tentatively TRBD1 (6 bases). Germline V gene data show CDR1 as SGHAT and CDR2 as FQNNGV. Trimming pared 2 bases from V and 7 bases from J, leaving 11 bases between. This CDR3 region has 13 residues. CDR3 protein: CASSLRTVGEAFF. CDR3 in DNA: TGTGCCAGCAGCTTAAGGACAGTGGGTGAAGCTTTCTTT.

This clonotype was observed a few times. The V call is TRBV12-3 or TRBV12-4, the J call TRBJ1-3, with D tentatively TRBD1 (5 bases). The CDR3 extends over 14 amino acids. Trimming took off 2 bases at V and 5 bases at J, with 10 bases between the two ends. The chain's CDR3 is CASSLSQGRNTIYF. In DNA, the CDR3 is TGTGCCAGCAGTTTAAGCCAGGGTCGAAACACCATATATTTT.

The chain has TRBV15 and TRBJ1-2, with D unresolved. The germline CDR1 and CDR2 sequences are LNHNV and YYDKDF (reference sequence). This CDR3 spans 14 amino acids. V was cut by 0 bases and J by 4 bases, with 9 bases left in between. CDR3 residues: CATSRDRKSYGYTF. CDR3 nucleotide sequence: TGTGCCACCAGCAGAGATCGCAAGTCCTATGGCTACACCTTC.

The chain is built from TRBV6-2 or TRBV6-3 and TRBJ2-7, with D maybe TRBD1 (5 bases). In germline, CDR1 is MNHEY, CDR2 SVGEGT. Trimming took 2 bases from V and 0 from J, leaving 14 bases between them. The CDR3 consists of 16 residues. The CDR3 DNA reads as TGTGCCAGCAGTTACCCCCAAAGGGGTAGCTCCTACGAGCAGTACTTC. As protein: CASSYPQRGSSYEQYF.

The sample holds a few counts of this clonotype. This chain uses TRBV7-2 with TRBJ2-1, with 7 nucleotides matching TRBD1. CDR1 is SGHTA and CDR2 is FQGNSA in the germline V gene. The J segment lost 2 bases and the V segment lost 0 bases, leaving 4 bases of the junction unmatched. The CDR3 runs to 16 residues. The CDR3 is CASSLAKGQPYNEQFF. The CDR3 DNA follows: TGTGCCAGCAGCTTAGCGAAGGGACAGCCCTACAATGAGCAGTTCTTC.

The sample holds many counts of this clonotype. The chain combines TRBV4-3 with TRBJ2-1; D is possibly TRBD2 (6 bases). The CDR3 consists of 17 residues. V lost 1 base and J 0 bases, leaving 13 bases between the germline ends. Germline V gene data show CDR1 as LGHNA and CDR2 as YSLEER. CDR3 residues: CASSQGLAVSSYNEQFF. CDR3 DNA: TGCGCCAGCAGCCAAGGGTTAGCGGTGAGCTCCTACAATGAGCAGTTCTTC.

This chain connects TRBV7-9 to TRBJ1-5; D uncertain. The CDR3 runs 12 residues. The V gene lost 0 bases and the J gene lost 6 bases, with 3 bases spanning the gap. CDR1 is SEHNR and CDR2 is FQNEAQ in the germline V gene (reference sequence). The DNA for the CDR3 is TGTGCCAGCAGCTTAGCTGGTCAGCCCCAGCATTTT. The encoded protein is CASSLAGQPQHF.

This clonotype has more than one count but fewer than ten. The CDR3 nucleotides are TGTGCCAGCAGCTCCTCACTAGTGGGGTTCTATGGCTACACCTTC. It yields the protein CASSSSLVGFYGYTF. V gene TRBV7-9 combines with J gene TRBJ1-2; no clear D gene. This CDR3 is built from 15 residues. V shed 4 bases and J shed 4 bases, with 16 bases lying between them. Germline CDR1 is SEHNR and CDR2 is FQNEAQ (reference sequence). Combining the CDR3 with reference TRBV7-9 and TRBJ1-2 gives the whole variable domain DTGVSQNPRHKITKRGQNVTFRCDPISEHNRLYWYRQTLGQGPEFLTYFQNEAQLEKSRLLSDRFSAERPKGSFSTLEIQRTEQGDSAMYLCASSSSLVGFYGYTFGSGTRLTVV.

This sequence joins TRBV24-1 and TRBJ1-1; possible D gene TRBD1, 6 bases. CDR3 size: 12 residues. V was cut by 3 bases and J by 14 bases, with 15 bases left in between. Germline loops: CDR1 KGHDR, CDR2 SFDVKD. The CDR3 nucleotides are TGTGCCACCAGTGATCCTGGGGGCCCGTGCTTCTTT. Translation gives CATSDPGGPCFF.

This clonotype was counted only a few times. The genes are TRBV6-5 and TRBJ2-5; 8 bases map to TRBD1. Trimming took 2 bases from V and 5 from J; bases not matched to a gene: 7. Germline V CDR1 and CDR2: MNHEY, SVGAGI. CDR3 length: 15 amino acids. The CDR3 spells CASSYLQGAGETQYF. DNA for the CDR3: TGTGCCAGCAGTTACCTTCAGGGGGCGGGCGAGACCCAGTACTTC.

In its sample, this clonotype was seen a few times. This chain links TRBV6-5 with TRBJ2-3, with D possibly being TRBD1 or TRBD2 (5 bases each). The V gene lost 8 bases and the J gene lost 2 bases, with 17 bases spanning the gap. Germline loops: CDR1 MNHEY, CDR2 SVGAGI. This CDR3 has 15 amino acids. Here the CDR3 DNA reads TGTGCCAGCTCTCTCTGGGGGAGAACCACAGATACGCAGTATTTT. It is translated as CASSLWGRTTDTQYF.

This clonotype was detected a few times. The chain is built from TRBV4-1 and TRBJ1-2, with 7 nucleotides matching TRBD1. Germline CDR1 is MGHRA and CDR2 is YSYEKL. V shed 4 bases and J 14 bases; nucleotides not matched to a gene: 13. The CDR3 has 13 amino acids. The DNA for the CDR3 is TGCGCCAGCAGCCTGCAGGGGGGCGCCGGGGGGACCTTC. Translation: CASSLQGGAGGTF.

This clonotype appeared a few times. The V call is TRBV29-1, the J call TRBJ2-7; D gene uncertain. CDR1 and CDR2 (germline): SQVTM, ANQGSEA. Trimming pared 3 bases from V and 3 bases from J, leaving 12 bases between. The CDR3 has 13 residues. The CDR3 reads CSVEGQDNYEQYF. DNA of the CDR3: TGCAGCGTTGAGGGCCAGGATAACTACGAGCAGTACTTC.

CDR3 sequence reads: CASSTSGPRDLVYF. In DNA form, the CDR3 reads TGTGCCAGCAGTACCTCGGGGCCCCGGGACTTGGTGTACTTC. The chain combines TRBV6-5 with TRBJ2-7; D might be TRBD2 (6 bases). Germline V gene lookup returns CDR1 MNHEY and CDR2 SVGAGI. This CDR3 has 14 amino acids. V was trimmed by 5 bases and J by 12 bases, leaving 23 bases between them.

The V gene is TRBV29-1, the J gene TRBJ2-7; 10 bases fit TRBD2. The length of the CDR3 is 15 residues. CDR1 and CDR2 (germline): SQVTM, ANQGSEA. V lost 2 bases, J lost 3 bases, and 7 bases stayed unmatched. The DNA of the CDR3 is TGCAGCGTTGAAAATGAGCGGGAGGGTAGCTACGAGCAGTACTTC. The encoded protein is CSVENEREGSYEQYF.

This chain uses TRBV12-3 or TRBV12-4 with TRBJ2-1; no reliable D call. This CDR3 is 13 amino acids long. V was shortened by 3 bases and J by 9 bases, with 12 bases between the two germline ends. The CDR3 DNA reads as TGTGCCAGCAGTTTTACCCCGATGGGTGAGCAGTTCTTC. Its translation is CASSFTPMGEQFF.

The genes are TRBV7-2 and TRBJ2-2, with D maybe TRBD2 (5 bases). This CDR3 is 16 amino acids long. V was pared by 1 base and J by 6 bases, with 15 bases between. Germline V CDR1 and CDR2: SGHTA, FQGNSA. This CDR3 reads CASSLDGRLRAGELFF. CDR3 coding DNA: TGTGCCAGCAGCTTAGATGGTAGACTAAGGGCCGGGGAGCTGTTTTTT. The entire variable domain, with the rest obtained from reference TRBV7-2 and TRBJ2-2, is as follows: GAGVSQSPSNKVTEKGKDVELRCDPISGHTALYWYRQSLGQGLEFLIYFQGNSAPDKSGLPSDRFSAERTGGSVSTLTIQRTQQEDSAVYLCASSLDGRLRAGELFFGEGSRLTVL.

The chain uses TRBV12-3 or TRBV12-4 and TRBJ1-6, with TRBD1 matching over 7 bases. The CDR3 length is 17 residues. J lost 0 bases, V lost 3 bases, and 5 bases had no gene match. CDR3 in DNA: TGTGCCAGCAGTTTTTGGGACAGAAGCTCCTATAATTCACCCCTCCACTTT. It codes for CASSFWDRSSYNSPLHF.

The chain is built from TRBV5-1 and TRBJ2-3; D gene unclear. Trimming pared 1 base from V and 5 bases from J, leaving 14 bases between. The CDR3 sequence is 15 residues long. The germline V gene has CDR1 SGHRS and CDR2 YFSETQ. CDR3 sequence reads: CASSLRPGLEDTQYF. The DNA for the CDR3 is TGCGCCAGCAGCTTGCGACCAGGCCTCGAAGATACGCAGTATTTT.

J is TRBJ2-1 and V is TRBV5-1; D may be TRBD2 (6 bases). The CDR3 loop spans 14 amino acids. With 3 bases removed from V and 2 bases from J, the gap between germline ends came to 9 bases. The V gene's germline CDR1 is SGHRS and CDR2 YFSETQ. CDR3 in amino acids: CASSSPGAYNEQFF. For the CDR3, the DNA is TGCGCCAGCAGCTCTCCGGGGGCCTACAATGAGCAGTTCTTC.